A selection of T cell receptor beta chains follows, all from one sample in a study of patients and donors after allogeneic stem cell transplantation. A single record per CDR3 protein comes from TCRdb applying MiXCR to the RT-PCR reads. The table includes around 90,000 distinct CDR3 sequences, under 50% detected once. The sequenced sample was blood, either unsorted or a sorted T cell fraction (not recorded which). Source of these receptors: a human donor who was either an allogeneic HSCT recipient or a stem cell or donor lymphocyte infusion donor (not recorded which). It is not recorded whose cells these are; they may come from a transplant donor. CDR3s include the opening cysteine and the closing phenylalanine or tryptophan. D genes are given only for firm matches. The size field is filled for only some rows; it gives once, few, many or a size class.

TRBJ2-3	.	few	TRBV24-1	CATSKTGPDTQYF	TGTGCCACCAGTAAAACAGGGCCCGATACGCAGTATTTT
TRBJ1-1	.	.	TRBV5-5	CASSPTLDEGNTEAFF	TGTGCCAGCAGCCCCACTCTCGACGAGGGGAACACTGAAGCTTTCTTT
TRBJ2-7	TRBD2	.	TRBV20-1	CSARPRGSSYEQYF	TGCAGTGCTAGACCCCGCGGGAGCTCCTACGAGCAGTACTTC
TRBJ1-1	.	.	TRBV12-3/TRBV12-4	CASNEGWDIGTEAFF	TGTGCCAGCAACGAGGGGTGGGACATCGGCACTGAAGCTTTCTTT
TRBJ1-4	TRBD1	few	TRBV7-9	CASSSGQGFEKLFF	TGTGCCAGCAGCTCGGGACAGGGATTTGAAAAACTGTTTTTT
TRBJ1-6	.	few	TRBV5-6	CASSLDRADSPLHF	TGTGCCAGCAGCTTGGACAGGGCGGATTCACCCCTCCACTTT
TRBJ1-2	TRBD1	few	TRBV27	CASSTGGGYGYTF	TGTGCCAGCAGTACAGGGGGAGGCTATGGCTACACCTTC
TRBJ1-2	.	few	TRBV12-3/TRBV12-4	CASSLGSYYGYTF	TGTGCCAGCAGCTTAGGGAGTTACTATGGCTACACCTTC
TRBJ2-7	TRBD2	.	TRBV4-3	CASSQDRLAGSAEQYF	TGCGCCAGCAGCCAAGACAGACTAGCGGGATCTGCCGAGCAGTACTTC
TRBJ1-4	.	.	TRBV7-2	CASTAPTNEKLFF	TGTGCCAGCACGGCACCCACTAATGAAAAACTGTTTTTT
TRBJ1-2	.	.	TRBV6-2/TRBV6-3	CASSYLGTYGYTF	TGTGCCAGCAGTTATTTGGGGACCTATGGCTACACCTTC
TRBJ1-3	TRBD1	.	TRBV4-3	CASSQEVDREAGNTIYF	TGCGCCAGCAGCCAAGAAGTGGACAGGGAAGCTGGAAACACCATATATTTT
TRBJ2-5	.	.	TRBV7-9	CASSLVQVEETQYF	TGTGCCAGCAGCTTAGTGCAGGTAGAAGAGACCCAGTACTTC
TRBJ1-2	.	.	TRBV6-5	CASSQNAGALYGYTF	TGTGCCAGCAGCCAAAACGCCGGGGCGCTATATGGCTACACCTTC